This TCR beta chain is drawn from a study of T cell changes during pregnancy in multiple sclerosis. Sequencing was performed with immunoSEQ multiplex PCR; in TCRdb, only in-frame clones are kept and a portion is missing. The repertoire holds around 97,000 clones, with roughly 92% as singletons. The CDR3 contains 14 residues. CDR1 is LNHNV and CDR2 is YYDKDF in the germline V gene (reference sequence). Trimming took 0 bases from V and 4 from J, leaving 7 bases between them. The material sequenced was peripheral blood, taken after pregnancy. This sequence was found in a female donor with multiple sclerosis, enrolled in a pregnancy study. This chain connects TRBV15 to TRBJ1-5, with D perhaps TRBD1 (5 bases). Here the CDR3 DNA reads TGTGCCACCAGCAGAGATGGGGCAAATCAGCCCCAGCATTTT. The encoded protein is CATSRDGANQPQHF.